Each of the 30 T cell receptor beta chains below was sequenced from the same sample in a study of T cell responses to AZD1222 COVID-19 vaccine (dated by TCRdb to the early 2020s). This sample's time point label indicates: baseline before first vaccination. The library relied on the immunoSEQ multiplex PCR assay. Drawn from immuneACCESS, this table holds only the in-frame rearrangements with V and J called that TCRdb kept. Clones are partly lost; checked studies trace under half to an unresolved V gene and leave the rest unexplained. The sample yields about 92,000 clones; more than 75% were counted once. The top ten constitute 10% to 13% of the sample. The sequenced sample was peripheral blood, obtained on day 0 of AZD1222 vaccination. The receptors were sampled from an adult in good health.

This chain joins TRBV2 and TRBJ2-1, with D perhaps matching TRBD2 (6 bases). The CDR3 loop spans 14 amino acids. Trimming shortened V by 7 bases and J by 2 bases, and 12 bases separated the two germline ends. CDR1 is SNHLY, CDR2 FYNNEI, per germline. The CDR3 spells CASMDGGTYNEQFF. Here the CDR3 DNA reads TGTGCCAGCATGGACGGGGGTACCTACAATGAGCAGTTCTTC.

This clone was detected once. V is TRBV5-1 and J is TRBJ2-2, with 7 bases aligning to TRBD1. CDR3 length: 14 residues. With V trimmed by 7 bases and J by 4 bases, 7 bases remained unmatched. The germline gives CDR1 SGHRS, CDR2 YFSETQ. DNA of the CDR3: TGCGCCAGCGGTTTACAGGGGAGCACCGGGGAGCTGTTTTTT. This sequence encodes CASGLQGSTGELFF.

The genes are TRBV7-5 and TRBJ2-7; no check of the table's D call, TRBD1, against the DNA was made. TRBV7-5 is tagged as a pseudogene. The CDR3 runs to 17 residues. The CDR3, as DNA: TGTGCCAGAAGCGTTATGCCCCCGGCAGGGGACCCCTACGAGCAGTACTTC. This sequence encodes CARSVMPPAGDPYEQYF.

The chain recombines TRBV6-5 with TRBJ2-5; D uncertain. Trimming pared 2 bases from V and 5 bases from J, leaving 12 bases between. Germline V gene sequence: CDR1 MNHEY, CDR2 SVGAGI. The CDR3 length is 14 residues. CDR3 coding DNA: TGTGCCAGCAGTTACGTTCAGACCAGGGAGACCCAGTACTTC. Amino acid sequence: CASSYVQTRETQYF.

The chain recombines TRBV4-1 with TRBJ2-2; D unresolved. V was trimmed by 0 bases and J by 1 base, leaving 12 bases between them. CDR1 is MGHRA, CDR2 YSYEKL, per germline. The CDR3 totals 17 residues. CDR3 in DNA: TGCGCCAGCAGCCAAGATCGTCCCCCCGTGAACACCGGGGAGCTGTTTTTT. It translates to CASSQDRPPVNTGELFF.

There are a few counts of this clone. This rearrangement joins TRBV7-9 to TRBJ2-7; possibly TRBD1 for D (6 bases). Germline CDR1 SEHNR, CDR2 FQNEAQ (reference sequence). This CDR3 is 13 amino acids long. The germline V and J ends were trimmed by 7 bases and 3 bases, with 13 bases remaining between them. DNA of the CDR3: TGTGCCAGCAACATAGGACAGAGCTACGAGCAGTACTTC. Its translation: CASNIGQSYEQYF.

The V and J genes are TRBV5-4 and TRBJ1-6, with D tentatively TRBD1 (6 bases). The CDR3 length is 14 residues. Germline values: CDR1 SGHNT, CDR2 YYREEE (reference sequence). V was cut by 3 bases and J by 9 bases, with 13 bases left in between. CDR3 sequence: CASSWGTSGSPLHF. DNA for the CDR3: TGTGCCAGCAGCTGGGGGACAAGCGGTTCACCCCTCCACTTT.

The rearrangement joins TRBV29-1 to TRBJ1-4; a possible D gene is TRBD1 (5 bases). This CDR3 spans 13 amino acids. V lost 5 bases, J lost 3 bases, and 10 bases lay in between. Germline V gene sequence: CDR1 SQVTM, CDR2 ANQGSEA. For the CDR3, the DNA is TGCAGCGTTATGACAGTAGCTAATGAAAAACTGTTTTTT. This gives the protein CSVMTVANEKLFF.

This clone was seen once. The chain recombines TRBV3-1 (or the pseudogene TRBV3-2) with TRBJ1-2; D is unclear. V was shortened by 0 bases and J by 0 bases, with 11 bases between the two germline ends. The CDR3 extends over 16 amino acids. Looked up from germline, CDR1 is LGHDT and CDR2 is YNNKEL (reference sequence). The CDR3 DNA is TGTGCCAGCAGCCAAGAAAATAAACAGACTAACTATGGCTACACCTTC. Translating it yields CASSQENKQTNYGYTF.

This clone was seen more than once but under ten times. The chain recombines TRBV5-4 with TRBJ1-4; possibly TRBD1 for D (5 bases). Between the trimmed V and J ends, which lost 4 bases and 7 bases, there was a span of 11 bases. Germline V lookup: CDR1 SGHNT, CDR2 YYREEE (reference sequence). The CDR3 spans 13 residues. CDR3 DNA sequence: TGTGCCAGCAGCCTTCAGGGAAGTGAAAAACTGTTTTTT. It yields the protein CASSLQGSEKLFF.

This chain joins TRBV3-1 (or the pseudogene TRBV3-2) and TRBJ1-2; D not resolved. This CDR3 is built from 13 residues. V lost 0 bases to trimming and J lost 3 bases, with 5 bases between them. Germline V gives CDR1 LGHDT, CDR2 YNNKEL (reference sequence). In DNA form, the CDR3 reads TGTGCCAGCAGCCAAGAGGCATACTATGGCTACACCTTC. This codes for CASSQEAYYGYTF.

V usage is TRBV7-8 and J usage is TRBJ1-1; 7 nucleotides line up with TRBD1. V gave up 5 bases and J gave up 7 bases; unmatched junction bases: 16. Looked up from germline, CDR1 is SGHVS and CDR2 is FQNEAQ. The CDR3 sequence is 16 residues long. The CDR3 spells CASSPSPRTGGLEAFF. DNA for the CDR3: TGTGCCAGCAGCCCCTCCCCTAGGACAGGAGGCCTTGAAGCTTTCTTT.

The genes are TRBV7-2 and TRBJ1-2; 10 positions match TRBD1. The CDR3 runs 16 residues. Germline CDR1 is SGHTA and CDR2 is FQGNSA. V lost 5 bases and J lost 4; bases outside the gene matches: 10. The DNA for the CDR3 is TGTGCCAGCAGCCCAGGGGGTGGACAGGGGGGCTATGGCTACACCTTC. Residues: CASSPGGGQGGYGYTF.

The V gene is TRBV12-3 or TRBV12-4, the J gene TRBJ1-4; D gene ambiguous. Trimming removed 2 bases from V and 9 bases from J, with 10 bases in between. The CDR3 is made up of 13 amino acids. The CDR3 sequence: CASSLSQVQKLFF. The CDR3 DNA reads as TGTGCCAGCAGTTTATCGCAGGTCCAAAAACTGTTTTTT.

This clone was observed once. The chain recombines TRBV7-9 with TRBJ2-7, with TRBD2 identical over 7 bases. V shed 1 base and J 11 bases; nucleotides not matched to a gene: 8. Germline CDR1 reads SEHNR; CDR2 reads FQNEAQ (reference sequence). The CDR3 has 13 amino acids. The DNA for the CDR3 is TGTGCCAGCAGCTTAGAGGTGACAGCGGGGAAGTACTTC. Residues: CASSLEVTAGKYF.

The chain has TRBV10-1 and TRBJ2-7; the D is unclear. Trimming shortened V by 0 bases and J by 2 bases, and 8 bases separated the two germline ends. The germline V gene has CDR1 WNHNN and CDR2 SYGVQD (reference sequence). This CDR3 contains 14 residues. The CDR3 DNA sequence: TGCGCCAGCAGTGAGTCTCGAGCCCCCTACGAGCAGTACTTC. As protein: CASSESRAPYEQYF.

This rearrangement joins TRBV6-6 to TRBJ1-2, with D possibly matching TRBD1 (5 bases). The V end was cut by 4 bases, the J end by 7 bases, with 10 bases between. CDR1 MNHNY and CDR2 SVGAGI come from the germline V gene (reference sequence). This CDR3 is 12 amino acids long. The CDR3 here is CASSSEGIGYTF. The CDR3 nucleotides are TGTGCCAGCAGTTCGGAGGGGATTGGCTACACCTTC.

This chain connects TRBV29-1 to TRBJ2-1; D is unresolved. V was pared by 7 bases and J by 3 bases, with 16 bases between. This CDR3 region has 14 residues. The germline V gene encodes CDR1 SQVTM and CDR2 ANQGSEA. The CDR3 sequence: CSALTPRHYNEQFF. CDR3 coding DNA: TGCAGCGCCCTGACACCACGGCACTACAATGAGCAGTTCTTC.

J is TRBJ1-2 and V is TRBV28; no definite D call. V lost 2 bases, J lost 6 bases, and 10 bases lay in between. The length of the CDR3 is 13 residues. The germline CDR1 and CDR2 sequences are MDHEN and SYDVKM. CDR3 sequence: CASSLRGIHGYTF. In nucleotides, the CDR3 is TGTGCCAGCAGTTTACGGGGTATCCATGGCTACACCTTC.

The CDR3 sequence is CASSPDLTGSSSGANVLTF. CDR3 bases: TGTGCCAGCAGCCCTGACTTGACAGGATCCAGCTCTGGGGCCAACGTCCTGACTTTC. The chain employs TRBV5-8 and TRBJ2-6; weak D call: TRBD1 (6 bases). V lost 4 bases and J lost 0, with 20 bases in between. The CDR3 has 19 residues. Germline assignment: CDR1 SGHTS and CDR2 YDEGEE.

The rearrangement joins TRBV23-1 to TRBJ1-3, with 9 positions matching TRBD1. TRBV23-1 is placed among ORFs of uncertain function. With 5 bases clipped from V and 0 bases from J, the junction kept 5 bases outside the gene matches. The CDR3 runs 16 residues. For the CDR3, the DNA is TGCGCCAGCAGTACTCGGACAGGGGTCTCTGGAAACACCATATATTTT. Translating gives CASSTRTGVSGNTIYF.

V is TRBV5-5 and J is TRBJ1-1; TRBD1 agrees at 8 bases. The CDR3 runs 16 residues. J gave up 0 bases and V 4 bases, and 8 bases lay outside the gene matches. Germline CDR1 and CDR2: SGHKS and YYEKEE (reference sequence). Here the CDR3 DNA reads TGTGCCAGCAGCCCGCGGACAGGGCTTATGAACACTGAAGCTTTCTTT. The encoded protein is CASSPRTGLMNTEAFF.

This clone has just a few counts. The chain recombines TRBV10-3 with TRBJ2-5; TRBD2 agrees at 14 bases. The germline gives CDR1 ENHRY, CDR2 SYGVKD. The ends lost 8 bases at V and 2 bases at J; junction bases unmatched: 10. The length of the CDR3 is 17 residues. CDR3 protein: CAISQGLAGANQETQYF. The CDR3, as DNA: TGTGCCATCTCCCAGGGACTAGCGGGGGCCAATCAAGAGACCCAGTACTTC.

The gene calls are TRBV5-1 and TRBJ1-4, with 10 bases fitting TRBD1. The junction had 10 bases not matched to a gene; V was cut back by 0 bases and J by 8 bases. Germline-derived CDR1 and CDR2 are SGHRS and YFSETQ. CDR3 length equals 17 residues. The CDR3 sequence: CASSLDGTGAGGEKLFF. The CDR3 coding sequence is TGCGCCAGCAGCTTGGATGGGACAGGGGCCGGGGGCGAAAAACTGTTTTTT.

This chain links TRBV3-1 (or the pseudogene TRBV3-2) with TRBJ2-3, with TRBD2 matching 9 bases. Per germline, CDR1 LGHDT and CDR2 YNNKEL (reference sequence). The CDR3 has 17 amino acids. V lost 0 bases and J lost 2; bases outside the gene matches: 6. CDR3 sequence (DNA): TGTGCCAGCAGCCAAGAGCAGCGGGAGGTACTCACAGATACGCAGTATTTT. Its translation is CASSQEQREVLTDTQYF.

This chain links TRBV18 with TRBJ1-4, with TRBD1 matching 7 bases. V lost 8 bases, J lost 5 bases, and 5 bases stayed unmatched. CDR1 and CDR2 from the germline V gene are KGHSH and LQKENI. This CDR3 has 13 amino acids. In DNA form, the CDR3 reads TGTGCCAGCAGAGGGGGCGCAAATGAAAAACTGTTTTTT. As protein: CASRGGANEKLFF.

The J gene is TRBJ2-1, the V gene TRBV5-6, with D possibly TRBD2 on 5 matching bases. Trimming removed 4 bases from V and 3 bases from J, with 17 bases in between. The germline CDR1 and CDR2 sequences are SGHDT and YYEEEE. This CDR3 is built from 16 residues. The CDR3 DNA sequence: TGTGCCAGCAGCCACCGTTTTTCGGGAAGCTACAATGAGCAGTTCTTC. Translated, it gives CASSHRFSGSYNEQFF.

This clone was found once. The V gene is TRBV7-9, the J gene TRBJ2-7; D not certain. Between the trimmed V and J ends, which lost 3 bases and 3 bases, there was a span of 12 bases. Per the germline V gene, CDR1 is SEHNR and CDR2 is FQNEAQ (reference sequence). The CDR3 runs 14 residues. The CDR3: CASSFSQASYEQYF. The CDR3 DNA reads TGTGCCAGCAGCTTTTCCCAGGCCAGCTACGAGCAGTACTTC. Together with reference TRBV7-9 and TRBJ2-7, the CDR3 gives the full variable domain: DTGVSQNPRHKITKRGQNVTFRCDPISEHNRLYWYRQTLGQGPEFLTYFQNEAQLEKSRLLSDRFSAERPKGSFSTLEIQRTEQGDSAMYLCASSFSQASYEQYFGPGTRLTVT.

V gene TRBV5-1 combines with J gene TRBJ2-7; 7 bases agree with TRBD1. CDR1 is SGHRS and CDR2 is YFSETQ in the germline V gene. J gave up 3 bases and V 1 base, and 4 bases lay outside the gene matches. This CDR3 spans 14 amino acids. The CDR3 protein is CASSLTGAGYEQYF. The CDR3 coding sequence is TGCGCCAGCAGCTTGACAGGGGCCGGCTACGAGCAGTACTTC.

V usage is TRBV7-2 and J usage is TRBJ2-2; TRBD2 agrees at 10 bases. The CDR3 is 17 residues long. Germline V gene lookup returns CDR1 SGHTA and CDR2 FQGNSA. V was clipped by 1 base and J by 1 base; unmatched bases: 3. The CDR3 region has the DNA TGTGCCAGCAGCTTAGTAGCTAGCGGGGGGAACACCGGGGAGCTGTTTTTT. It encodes CASSLVASGGNTGELFF.